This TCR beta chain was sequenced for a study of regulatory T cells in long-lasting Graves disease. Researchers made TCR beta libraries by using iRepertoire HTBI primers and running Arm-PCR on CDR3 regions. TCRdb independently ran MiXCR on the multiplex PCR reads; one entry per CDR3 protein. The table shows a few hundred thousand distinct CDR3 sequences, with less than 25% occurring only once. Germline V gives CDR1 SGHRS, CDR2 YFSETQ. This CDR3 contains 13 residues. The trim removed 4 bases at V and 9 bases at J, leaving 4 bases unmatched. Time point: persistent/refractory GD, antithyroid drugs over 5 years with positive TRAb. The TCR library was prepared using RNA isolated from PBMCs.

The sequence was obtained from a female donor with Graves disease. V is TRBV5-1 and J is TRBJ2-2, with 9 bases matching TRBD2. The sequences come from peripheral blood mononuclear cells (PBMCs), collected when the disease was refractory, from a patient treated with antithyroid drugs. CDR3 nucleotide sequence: TGCGCCAGCAGCCAAGGGACTAGCCGGGAGCTGTTTTTT. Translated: CASSQGTSRELFF.